One and the same sample provided the 13 T cell receptor beta chains below, sequenced in a study of T cell responses to AZD1222 COVID-19 vaccine. Using immunoSEQ multiplex PCR, the repertoire was profiled, and TCRdb retains in-frame clones only, with some absent. The top ten clones hold 5.5% to 8% of a sample with 90,000 to 120,000 clones, roughly 90% of them seen once. The sequencing used peripheral blood, collected on day 0 of AZD1222 vaccination. The receptor source for this set is an adult in good health.

The chain is built from TRBV28 and TRBJ2-5; 8 bases are shared with TRBD1. Germline V gene sequence: CDR1 MDHEN, CDR2 SYDVKM. V was pared by 3 bases and J by 7 bases, with 10 bases of the junction left unmatched. The CDR3 has 15 residues. CDR3 amino acids: CASSLGRGQVGTQYF. For the CDR3, the DNA is TGTGCCAGCAGTTTGGGCAGGGGGCAGGTAGGGACCCAGTACTTC. The entire variable domain, with the rest obtained from reference TRBV28 and TRBJ2-5, is as follows: DVKVTQSSRYLVKRTGEKVFLECVQDMDHENMFWYRQDPGLGLRLIYFSYDVKMKEKGDIPEGYSVSREKKERFSLILESASTNQTSMYLCASSLGRGQVGTQYFGPGTRLLVL.

This clone was counted once. The chain links TRBV4-3 to TRBJ2-1; 7 bases are shared with TRBD2. V lost 2 bases, J lost 2 bases, and 6 bases stayed unmatched. Germline values: CDR1 LGHNA, CDR2 YSLEER. The CDR3 has 16 amino acids. The CDR3 bases are TGCGCCAGCAGCCAACGCTTCGGGACTACCTACAATGAGCAGTTCTTC. This codes for CASSQRFGTTYNEQFF.

The V gene is TRBV19, the J gene TRBJ1-5, with a weak D call TRBD1 (6 bases). Germline V CDR1 and CDR2: LNHDA, SQIVND (reference sequence). This CDR3 contains 12 residues. V lost 6 bases, J lost 7 bases, and 10 bases lay in between. The DNA for the CDR3 is TGTGCCAGTAGAGAGGGGGAACAGCCCCAGCATTTT. It is translated as CASREGEQPQHF.

The rearrangement joins TRBV28 to TRBJ2-7, with 7 bases fitting TRBD2. CDR3 length: 18 amino acids. Unmatched junction bases numbered 15, after V lost 4 bases and J lost 0 bases. Germline V lookup: CDR1 MDHEN, CDR2 SYDVKM. Here the CDR3 reads CASSSPTSLARSSYEQYF. In DNA form, the CDR3 reads TGTGCCAGCAGTTCGCCAACCTCACTAGCGAGGAGCTCCTACGAGCAGTACTTC.

This chain links TRBV7-3 with TRBJ2-1; D is unresolved. The CDR3 has 15 amino acids. Germline lookup yields CDR1 SGHTA and CDR2 FQGTGA. The V and J ends lost 4 bases and 0 bases respectively, with 10 bases between them. The CDR3 region is CASSSQPGSYNEQFF. In nucleotides, the CDR3 is TGTGCCAGCAGCTCCCAGCCGGGCTCCTACAATGAGCAGTTCTTC.

The chain uses TRBV7-6 and TRBJ2-1, with 9 bases lining up with TRBD2. The germline CDR1 and CDR2 sequences are SGHVS and FNYEAQ. This CDR3 spans 17 amino acids. Trimming took 1 base from V and 6 from J; bases not matched to a gene: 10. CDR3 region: CASSLVPSGDAGNEQFF. The CDR3 DNA reads as TGTGCCAGCAGCTTAGTTCCTAGCGGGGACGCGGGCAATGAGCAGTTCTTC.

This chain uses TRBV6-2 or TRBV6-3 with TRBJ2-3; no reliable D call. Germline CDR1 reads MNHEY; CDR2 reads SVGEGT. This CDR3 spans 12 amino acids. The V gene lost 2 bases and the J gene lost 6 bases, with 6 bases spanning the gap. The CDR3 loop is CASSYLGDTQYF. The CDR3, as DNA: TGTGCCAGCAGTTACCTAGGGGATACGCAGTATTTT.

Notes on this clone: This sample also contains other DNA sequences that code for the same CDR3. The chain has TRBV24-1 and TRBJ2-3; the D is unclear. V lost 1 base to trimming and J lost 6 bases, with 4 bases between them. The germline V gene has CDR1 KGHDR and CDR2 SFDVKD. CDR3 length: 12 amino acids. DNA for the CDR3: TGTGCCACCAGTGATTTAGGCGATACGCAGTATTTT. Protein sequence: CATSDLGDTQYF.

This clone was seen once. J is TRBJ2-5 and V is TRBV7-2; D not resolved. With 0 bases removed from V and 4 bases from J, the gap between germline ends came to 0 bases. The CDR3 has 11 amino acids. In germline, CDR1 is SGHTA, CDR2 FQGNSA. CDR3 sequence (DNA): TGTGCCAGCAGCTTAGCAGAGACCCAGTACTTC. The encoded protein is CASSLAETQYF.

The chain recombines TRBV18 with TRBJ2-2; D uncertain. The CDR3 loop spans 14 amino acids. The germline V and J ends were trimmed by 2 bases and 1 base, with 5 bases remaining between them. Germline V gene lookup returns CDR1 KGHSH and CDR2 LQKENI. The CDR3 sequence is CASSPGMNTGELFF. In DNA, the CDR3 is TGTGCCAGCTCACCAGGGATGAACACCGGGGAGCTGTTTTTT.

The table lists this clone with a count of one. This CDR3 is also generated by other DNA sequences in the sample. This chain uses TRBV27 with TRBJ2-2; D is tentatively TRBD1 or TRBD2 (5 bases each). Trimming shortened V by 4 bases and J by 2 bases, and 11 bases separated the two germline ends. Germline CDR1 is MNHEY and CDR2 is SMNVEV (reference sequence). CDR3 size: 15 residues. CDR3 region: CASSYMGPNTGELFF. The CDR3 DNA sequence: TGTGCCAGCAGTTATATGGGACCTAACACCGGGGAGCTGTTTTTT.

J is TRBJ2-1 and V is TRBV28, with TRBD1 matching over 7 bases. Germline loops: CDR1 MDHEN, CDR2 SYDVKM. The CDR3 is 16 residues long. J was trimmed by 5 bases and V by 3 bases; bases with no gene match: 10. The CDR3 loop is CASSLLGGSLDNEQFF. The CDR3 DNA follows: TGTGCCAGCAGTTTGCTAGGGGGCAGTCTGGACAATGAGCAGTTCTTC.

This chain connects TRBV7-2 to TRBJ2-5, with D tentatively TRBD2 (6 bases). V lost 2 bases to trimming and J lost 4 bases, with 11 bases between them. This CDR3 region has 14 residues. Germline V gives CDR1 SGHTA, CDR2 FQGNSA. The CDR3 sequence: CASSLTSWGETQYF. The CDR3 region has the DNA TGTGCCAGCAGCTTAACTAGCTGGGGAGAGACCCAGTACTTC.